This T cell receptor (beta chain) was obtained from a study of shared clonotypes between healthy human individuals. Study information: The cohort had two women and a few men, ages 18 to 49. Findings and limits, study-wide: Sequencing depth was expected to influence donor clonotype sharing.

Clones were sequenced by immunoSEQ multiplex PCR, and TCRdb holds only the in-frame ones, with some missing. The sample includes millions of clones, about 92% of them seen just once. To note about this clone: No antigen is known for it.

Material: naive CD4+ T cells sorted from blood. Sample subset: CD45RA+ positively selected. This TCR was sampled from a man between 18 and 35 years old in good health.

CDR3 amino acids: CASSPQGATQDTQYF. CDR3 sequence (DNA): TGTGCCAGCAGCCCACAGGGGGCCACACAGGATACGCAGTATTTT. The rearrangement joins TRBV2 to TRBJ2-3; the match to TRBD1 covers 9 bases. This CDR3 has 15 amino acids. Unmatched junction bases numbered 10, after V lost 6 bases and J lost 6 bases. Looked up from germline, CDR1 is SNHLY and CDR2 is FYNNEI.